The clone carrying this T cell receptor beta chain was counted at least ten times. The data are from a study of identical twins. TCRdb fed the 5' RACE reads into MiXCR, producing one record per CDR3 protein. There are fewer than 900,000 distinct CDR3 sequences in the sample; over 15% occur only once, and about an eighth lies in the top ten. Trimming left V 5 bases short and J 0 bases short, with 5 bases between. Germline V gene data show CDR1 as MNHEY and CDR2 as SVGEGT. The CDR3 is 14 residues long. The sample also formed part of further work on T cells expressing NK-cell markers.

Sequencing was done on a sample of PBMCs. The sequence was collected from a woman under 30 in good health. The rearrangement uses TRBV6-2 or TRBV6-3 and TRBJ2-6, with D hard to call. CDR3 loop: CASSVNSGANVLTF. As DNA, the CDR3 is TGTGCCAGCAGTGTCAACTCTGGGGCCAACGTCCTGACTTTC.